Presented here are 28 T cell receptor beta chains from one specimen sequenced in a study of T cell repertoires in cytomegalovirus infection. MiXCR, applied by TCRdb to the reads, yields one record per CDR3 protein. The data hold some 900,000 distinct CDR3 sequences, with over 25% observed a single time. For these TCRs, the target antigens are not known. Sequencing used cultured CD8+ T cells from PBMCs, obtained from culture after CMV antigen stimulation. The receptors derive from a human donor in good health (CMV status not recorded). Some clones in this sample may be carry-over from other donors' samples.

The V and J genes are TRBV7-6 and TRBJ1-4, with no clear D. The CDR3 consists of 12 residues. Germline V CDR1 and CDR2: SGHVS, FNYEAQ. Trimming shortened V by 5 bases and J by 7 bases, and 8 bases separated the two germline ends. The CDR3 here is CASSLISEKLFF. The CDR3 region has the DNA TGTGCCAGCAGCCTGATAAGTGAAAAACTGTTTTTT.

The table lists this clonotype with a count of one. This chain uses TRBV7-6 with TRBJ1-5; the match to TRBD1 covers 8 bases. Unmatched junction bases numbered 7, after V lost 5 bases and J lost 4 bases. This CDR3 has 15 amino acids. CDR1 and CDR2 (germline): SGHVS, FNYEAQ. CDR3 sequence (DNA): TGTGCCAGCAGCCCGGACAGGGTCGAGAATCAGCCCCAGCATTTT. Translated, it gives CASSPDRVENQPQHF.

This chain's CDR3 is CASSLGDLYQETQYF. The CDR3 nucleotides read TGTGCCAGCAGCTTAGGGGACCTGTACCAAGAGACCCAGTACTTC. This chain joins TRBV7-9 and TRBJ2-5, with D possibly being TRBD1 or TRBD2 (5 bases each). Deletions cut 1 base from V and 0 bases from J, with 9 bases between. This CDR3 has 15 amino acids. In germline, CDR1 is SEHNR, CDR2 FQNEAQ (reference sequence).

The chain's CDR3 is CASSSQGFGYNEQFF. The CDR3 DNA follows: TGTGCCAGCAGTTCGCAGGGTTTTGGTTACAATGAGCAGTTCTTC. The V gene is TRBV12-3 or TRBV12-4, the J gene TRBJ2-1; a possible D gene is TRBD1 (5 bases). This CDR3 comprises 15 residues. Trimming stripped 4 bases from V and 4 bases from J, with 14 bases between.

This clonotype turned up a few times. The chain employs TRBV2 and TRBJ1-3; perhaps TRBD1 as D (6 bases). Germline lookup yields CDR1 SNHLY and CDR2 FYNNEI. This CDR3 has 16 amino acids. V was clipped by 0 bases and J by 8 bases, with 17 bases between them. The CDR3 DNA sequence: TGTGCCAGCAGTGAAGCCTACAGGGTCTCCGTTGACACCATATATTTT. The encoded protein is CASSEAYRVSVDTIYF.

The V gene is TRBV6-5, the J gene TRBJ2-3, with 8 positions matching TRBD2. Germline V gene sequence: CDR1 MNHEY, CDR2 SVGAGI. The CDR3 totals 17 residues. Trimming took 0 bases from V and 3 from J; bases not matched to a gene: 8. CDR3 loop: CASSYSLGGGYTDTQYF. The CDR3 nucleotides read TGTGCCAGCAGTTACTCTTTGGGCGGGGGGTATACAGATACGCAGTATTTT.

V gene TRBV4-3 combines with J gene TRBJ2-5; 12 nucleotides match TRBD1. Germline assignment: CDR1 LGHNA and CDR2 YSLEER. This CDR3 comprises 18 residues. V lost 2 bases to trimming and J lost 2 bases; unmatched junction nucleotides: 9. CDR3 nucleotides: TGCGCCAGCAGCCAACTTGAAGGGACAGGGGGCAAGCAAGAGACCCAGTACTTC. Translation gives CASSQLEGTGGKQETQYF.

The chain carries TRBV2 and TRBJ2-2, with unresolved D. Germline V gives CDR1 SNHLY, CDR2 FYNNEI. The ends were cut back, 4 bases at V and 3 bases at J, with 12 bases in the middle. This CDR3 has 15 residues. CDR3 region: CASSAHGEDTGELFF. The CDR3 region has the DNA TGTGCCAGCAGTGCACACGGCGAGGACACCGGGGAGCTGTTTTTT. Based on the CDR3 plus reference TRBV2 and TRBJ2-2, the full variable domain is EPEVTQTPSHQVTQMGQEVILRCVPISNHLYFYWYRQILGQKVEFLVSFYNNEISEKSEIFDDQFSVERPDGSNFTLKIRSTKLEDSAMYFCASSAHGEDTGELFFGEGSRLTVL.

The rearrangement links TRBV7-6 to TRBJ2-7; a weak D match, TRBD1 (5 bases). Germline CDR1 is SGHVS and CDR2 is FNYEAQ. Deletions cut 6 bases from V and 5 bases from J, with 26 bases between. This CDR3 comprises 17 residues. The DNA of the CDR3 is TGTGCCAGCAGGGATGGCAGGGCTACCTTTACCTTGAACGAGCAGTACGTC. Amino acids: CASRDGRATFTLNEQYV.

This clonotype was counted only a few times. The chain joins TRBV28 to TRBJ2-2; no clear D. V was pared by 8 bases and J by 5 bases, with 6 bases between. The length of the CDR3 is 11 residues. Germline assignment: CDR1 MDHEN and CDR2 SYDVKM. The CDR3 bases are TGTGCCAGCGCCGAGACCGGGGAGCTGTTTTTT. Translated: CASAETGELFF.

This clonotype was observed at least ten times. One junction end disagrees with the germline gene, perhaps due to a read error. DNA of the CDR3: TGTGCCAGCAGCTCCGACAATGAGCAGTTCTTC. It specifies CASSSDNEQFF. The chain employs TRBV7-8 and TRBJ2-1; D ambiguous. The CDR3 length is 11 residues. Germline values: CDR1 SGHVS, CDR2 FQNEAQ.

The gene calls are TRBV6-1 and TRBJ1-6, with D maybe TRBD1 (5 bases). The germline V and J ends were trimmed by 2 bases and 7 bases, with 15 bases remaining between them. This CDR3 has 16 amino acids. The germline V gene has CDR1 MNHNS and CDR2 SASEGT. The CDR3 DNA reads TGTGCCAGCAGTGAATGGGACGGCAAAAAGAATTCACCCCTCCACTTT. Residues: CASSEWDGKKNSPLHF.

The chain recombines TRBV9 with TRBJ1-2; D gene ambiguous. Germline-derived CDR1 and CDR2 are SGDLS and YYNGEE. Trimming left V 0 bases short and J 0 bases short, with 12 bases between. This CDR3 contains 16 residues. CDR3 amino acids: CASSVARAEPNYGYTF. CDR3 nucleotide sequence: TGTGCCAGCAGCGTAGCTCGGGCGGAACCTAACTATGGCTACACCTTC.

In DNA, the CDR3 is TGTGCCAGCAGCTTACTTTCAGGGTTTAGACCAACTAATGAAAAACTGTTTTTT. Protein product: CASSLLSGFRPTNEKLFF. This sequence joins TRBV7-6 and TRBJ1-4, with D maybe TRBD1 (5 bases). V was cut by 2 bases and J by 0 bases, with 16 bases left in between. The CDR3 has 18 residues. Germline CDR1 is SGHVS and CDR2 is FNYEAQ.

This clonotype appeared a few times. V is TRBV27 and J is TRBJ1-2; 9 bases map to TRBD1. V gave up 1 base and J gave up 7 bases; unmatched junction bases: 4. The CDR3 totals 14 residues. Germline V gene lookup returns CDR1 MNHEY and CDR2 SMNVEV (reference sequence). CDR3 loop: CASSLLTGGSGYTF. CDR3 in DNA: TGTGCCAGCAGTTTATTAACAGGGGGCAGTGGCTACACCTTC.

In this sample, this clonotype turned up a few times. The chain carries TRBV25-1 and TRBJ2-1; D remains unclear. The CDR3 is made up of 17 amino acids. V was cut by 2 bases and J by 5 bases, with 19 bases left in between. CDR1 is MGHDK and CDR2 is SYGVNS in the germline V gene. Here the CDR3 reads CASSEALRSGVHNEQFF. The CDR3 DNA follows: TGTGCCAGCAGTGAAGCCCTAAGGTCTGGGGTCCACAATGAGCAGTTCTTC.

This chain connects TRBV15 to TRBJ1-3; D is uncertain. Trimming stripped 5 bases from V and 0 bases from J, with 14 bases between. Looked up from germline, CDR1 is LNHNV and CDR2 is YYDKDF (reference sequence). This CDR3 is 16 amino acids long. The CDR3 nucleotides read TGTGCCACCAGCCCCTGGTCCGGAACCTCTGGAAACACCATATATTTT. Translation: CATSPWSGTSGNTIYF.

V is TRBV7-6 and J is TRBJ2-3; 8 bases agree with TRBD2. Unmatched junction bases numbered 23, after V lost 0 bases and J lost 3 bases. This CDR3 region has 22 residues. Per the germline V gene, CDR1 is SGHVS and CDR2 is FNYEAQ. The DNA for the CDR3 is TGTGCCAGCAGCTTAGCTCCCCCCCCTCAGCGGGGGATCCCCTGGGGGACAGATACGCAGTATTTT. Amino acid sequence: CASSLAPPPQRGIPWGTDTQYF. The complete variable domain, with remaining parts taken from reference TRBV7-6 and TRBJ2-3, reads GAGVSQSPRYKVTKRGQDVALRCDPISGHVSLYWYRQALGQGPEFLTYFNYEAQQDKSGLPNDRFSAERPEGSISTLTIQRTEQRDSAMYRCASSLAPPPQRGIPWGTDTQYFGPGTRLTVL.

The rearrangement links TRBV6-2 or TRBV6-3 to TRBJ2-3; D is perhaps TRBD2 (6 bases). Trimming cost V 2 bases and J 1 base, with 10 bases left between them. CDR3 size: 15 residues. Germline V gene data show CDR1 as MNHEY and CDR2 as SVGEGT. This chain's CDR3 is CASSYRASGTDTQYF. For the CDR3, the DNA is TGTGCCAGCAGTTACCGGGCTAGCGGCACAGATACGCAGTATTTT.

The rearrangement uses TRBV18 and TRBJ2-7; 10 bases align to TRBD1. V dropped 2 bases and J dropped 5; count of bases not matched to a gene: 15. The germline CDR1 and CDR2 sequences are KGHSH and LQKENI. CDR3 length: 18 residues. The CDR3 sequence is CASSPGVSGQGTWDEQYV. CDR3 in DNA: TGTGCCAGCTCACCAGGGGTTTCGGGACAGGGGACATGGGACGAGCAGTACGTC.

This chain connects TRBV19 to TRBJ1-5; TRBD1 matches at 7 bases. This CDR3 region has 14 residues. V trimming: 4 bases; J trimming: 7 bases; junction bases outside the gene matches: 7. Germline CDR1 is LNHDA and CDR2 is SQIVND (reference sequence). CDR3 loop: CASSTTGFSQPQHF. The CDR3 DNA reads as TGTGCCAGTAGTACGACAGGGTTCAGCCAGCCCCAGCATTTT.

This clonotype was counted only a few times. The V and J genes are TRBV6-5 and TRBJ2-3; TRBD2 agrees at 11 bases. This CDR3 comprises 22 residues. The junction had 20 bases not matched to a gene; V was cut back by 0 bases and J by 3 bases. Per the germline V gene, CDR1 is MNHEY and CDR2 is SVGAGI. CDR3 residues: CASSYSRTHYRPIAGGTDTQYF. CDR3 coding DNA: TGTGCCAGCAGTTACTCGAGAACCCACTACCGACCGATAGCGGGGGGGACAGATACGCAGTATTTT.

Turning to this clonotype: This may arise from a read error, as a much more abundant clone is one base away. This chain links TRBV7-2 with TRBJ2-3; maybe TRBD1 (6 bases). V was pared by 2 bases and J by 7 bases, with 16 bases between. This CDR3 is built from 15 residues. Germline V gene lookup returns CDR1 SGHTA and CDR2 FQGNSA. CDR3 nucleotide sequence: TGTGCCAGCAGCTTATATGCAGGGGCAACAAATACGCAGTATTTT. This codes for CASSLYAGATNTQYF.

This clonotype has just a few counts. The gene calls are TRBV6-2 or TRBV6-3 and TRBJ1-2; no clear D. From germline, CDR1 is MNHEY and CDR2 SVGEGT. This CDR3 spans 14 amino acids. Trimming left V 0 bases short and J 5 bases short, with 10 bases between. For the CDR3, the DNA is TGTGCCAGCAGTTACTCGGATGGAGGTTATGGCTACACCTTC. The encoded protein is CASSYSDGGYGYTF.

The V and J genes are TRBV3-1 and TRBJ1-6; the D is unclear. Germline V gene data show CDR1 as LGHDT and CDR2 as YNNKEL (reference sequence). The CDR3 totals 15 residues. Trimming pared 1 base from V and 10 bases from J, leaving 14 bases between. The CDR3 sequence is CASSQVQRRESPLHF. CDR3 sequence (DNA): TGTGCCAGCAGCCAAGTCCAAAGGAGGGAGTCACCCCTCCACTTT.

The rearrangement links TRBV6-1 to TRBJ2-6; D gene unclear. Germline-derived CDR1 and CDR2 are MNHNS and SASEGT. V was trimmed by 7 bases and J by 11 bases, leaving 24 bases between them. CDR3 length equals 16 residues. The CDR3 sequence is CASTETYGAEVDVLTF. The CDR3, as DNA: TGTGCCAGCACCGAAACCTACGGTGCGGAAGTAGACGTCCTGACTTTC.

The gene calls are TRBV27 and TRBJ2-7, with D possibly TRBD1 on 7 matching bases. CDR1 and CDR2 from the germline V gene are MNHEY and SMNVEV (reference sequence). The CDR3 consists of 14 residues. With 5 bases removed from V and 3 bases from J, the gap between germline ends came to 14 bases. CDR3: CASSPGGPHYEQYV. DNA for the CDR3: TGTGCCAGCAGTCCAGGGGGGCCTCACTACGAGCAGTACGTC.

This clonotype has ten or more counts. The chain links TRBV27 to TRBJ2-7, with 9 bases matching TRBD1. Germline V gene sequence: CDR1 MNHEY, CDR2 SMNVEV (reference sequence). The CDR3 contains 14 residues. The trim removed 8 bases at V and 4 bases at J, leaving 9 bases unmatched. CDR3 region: CASSPGTGPYEQYF. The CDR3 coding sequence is TGTGCCAGCTCACCGGGGACAGGGCCATACGAGCAGTACTTC.